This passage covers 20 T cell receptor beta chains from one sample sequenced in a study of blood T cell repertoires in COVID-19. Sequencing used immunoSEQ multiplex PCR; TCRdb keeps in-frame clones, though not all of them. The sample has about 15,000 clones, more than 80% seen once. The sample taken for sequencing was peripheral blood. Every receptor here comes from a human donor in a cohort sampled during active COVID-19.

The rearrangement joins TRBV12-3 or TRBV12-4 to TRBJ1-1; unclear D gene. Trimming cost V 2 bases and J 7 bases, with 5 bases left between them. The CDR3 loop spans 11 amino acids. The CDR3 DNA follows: TGTGCCAGCAGTTTACGGGGTGAAGCTTTCTTT. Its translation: CASSLRGEAFF.

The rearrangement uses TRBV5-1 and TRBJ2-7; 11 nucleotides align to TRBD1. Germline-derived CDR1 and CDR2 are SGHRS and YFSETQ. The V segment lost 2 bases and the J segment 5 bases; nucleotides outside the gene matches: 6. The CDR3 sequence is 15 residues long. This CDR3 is CASSFTGTGGNEQYF. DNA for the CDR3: TGCGCCAGCAGCTTTACCGGGACAGGGGGTAACGAGCAGTACTTC.

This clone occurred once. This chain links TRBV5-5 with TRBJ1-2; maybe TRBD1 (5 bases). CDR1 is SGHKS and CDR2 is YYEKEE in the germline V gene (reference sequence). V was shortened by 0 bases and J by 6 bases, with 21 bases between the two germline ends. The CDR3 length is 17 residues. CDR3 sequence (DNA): TGTGCCAGCAGCTTGGTAGGGTTCGGCAGTGGGGCCCATGGCTACACCTTC. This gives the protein CASSLVGFGSGAHGYTF.

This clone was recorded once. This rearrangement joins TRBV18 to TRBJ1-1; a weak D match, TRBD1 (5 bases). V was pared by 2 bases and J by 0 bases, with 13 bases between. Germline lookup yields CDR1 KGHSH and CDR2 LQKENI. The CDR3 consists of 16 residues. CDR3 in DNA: TGTGCCAGCTCACCATCCGGCGGGACTATGAACACTGAAGCTTTCTTT. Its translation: CASSPSGGTMNTEAFF.

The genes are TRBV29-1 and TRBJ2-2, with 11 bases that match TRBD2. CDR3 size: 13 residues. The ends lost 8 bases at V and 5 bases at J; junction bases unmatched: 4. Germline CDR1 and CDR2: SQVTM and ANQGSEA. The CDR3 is CSTGLAATGELFF. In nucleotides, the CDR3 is TGCAGCACGGGACTAGCGGCGACCGGGGAGCTGTTTTTT.

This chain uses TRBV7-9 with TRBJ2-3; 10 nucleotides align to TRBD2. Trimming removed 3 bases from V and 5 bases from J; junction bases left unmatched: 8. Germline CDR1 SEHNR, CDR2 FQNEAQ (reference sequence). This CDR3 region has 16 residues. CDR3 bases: TGTGCCAGCAGCTTTGGCAGCGGGGGGGCCGTAGATACGCAGTATTTT. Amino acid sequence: CASSFGSGGAVDTQYF.

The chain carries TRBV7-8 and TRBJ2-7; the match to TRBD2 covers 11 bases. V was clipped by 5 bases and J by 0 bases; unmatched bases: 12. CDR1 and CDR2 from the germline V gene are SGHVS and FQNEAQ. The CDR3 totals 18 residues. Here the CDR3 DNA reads TGTGCCAGCAGCGTTGGGACTAGCGGCGCTCTAAGCTCCTACGAGCAGTACTTC. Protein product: CASSVGTSGALSSYEQYF.

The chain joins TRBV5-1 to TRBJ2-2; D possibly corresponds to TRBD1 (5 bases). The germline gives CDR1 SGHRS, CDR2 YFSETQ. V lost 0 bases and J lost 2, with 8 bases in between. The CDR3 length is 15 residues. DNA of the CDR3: TGCGCCAGCAGCTTGGGCGGACACAACACCGGGGAGCTGTTTTTT. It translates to CASSLGGHNTGELFF.

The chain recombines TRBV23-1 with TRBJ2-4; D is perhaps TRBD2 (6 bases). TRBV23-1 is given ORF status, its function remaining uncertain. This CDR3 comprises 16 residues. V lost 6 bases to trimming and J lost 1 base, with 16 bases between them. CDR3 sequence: CASRHTPGLAKNIQYF. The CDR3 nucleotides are TGCGCCAGCAGGCACACACCGGGACTTGCCAAAAACATTCAGTACTTC.

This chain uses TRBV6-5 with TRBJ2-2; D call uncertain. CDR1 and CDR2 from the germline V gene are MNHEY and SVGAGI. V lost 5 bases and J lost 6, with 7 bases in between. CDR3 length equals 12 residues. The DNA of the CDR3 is TGTGCCAGCAGTCCTAGACCCGGGGAGCTGTTTTTT. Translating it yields CASSPRPGELFF.

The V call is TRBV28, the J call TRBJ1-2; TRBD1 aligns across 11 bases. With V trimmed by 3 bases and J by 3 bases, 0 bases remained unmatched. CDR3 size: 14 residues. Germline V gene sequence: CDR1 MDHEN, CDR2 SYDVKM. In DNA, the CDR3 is TGTGCCAGCAGTTTGGGACAGGGGGACTATGGCTACACCTTC. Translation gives CASSLGQGDYGYTF.

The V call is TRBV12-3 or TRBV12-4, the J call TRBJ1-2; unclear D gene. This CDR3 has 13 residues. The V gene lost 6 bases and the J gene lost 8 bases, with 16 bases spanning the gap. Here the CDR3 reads CASRPGGYRGYTF. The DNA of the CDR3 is TGTGCCAGCAGGCCAGGAGGTTATCGGGGCTACACCTTC.

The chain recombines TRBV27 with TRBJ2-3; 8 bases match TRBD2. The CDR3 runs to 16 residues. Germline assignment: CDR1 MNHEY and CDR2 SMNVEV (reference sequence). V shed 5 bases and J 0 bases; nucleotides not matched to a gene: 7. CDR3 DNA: TGTGCCAGCAGTACCATAGCGGGGTATAGCACAGATACGCAGTATTTT. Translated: CASSTIAGYSTDTQYF.

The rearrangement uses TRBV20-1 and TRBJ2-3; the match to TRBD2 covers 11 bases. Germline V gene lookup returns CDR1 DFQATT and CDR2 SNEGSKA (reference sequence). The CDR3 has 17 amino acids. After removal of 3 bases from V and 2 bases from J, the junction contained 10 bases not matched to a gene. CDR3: CSASSWLSGGVTDTQYF. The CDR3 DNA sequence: TGCAGTGCTAGTAGTTGGCTTAGCGGGGGGGTCACAGATACGCAGTATTTT.

Written as DNA, the CDR3 is TGTGCCAGCTCACCATTCGGCAATGAGCAGTTCTTC. Translating gives CASSPFGNEQFF. V usage is TRBV18 and J usage is TRBJ2-1; D unresolved. Trimming took 2 bases from V and 6 from J, leaving 5 bases between them. The CDR3 is 12 amino acids. Germline V gene data show CDR1 as KGHSH and CDR2 as LQKENI.

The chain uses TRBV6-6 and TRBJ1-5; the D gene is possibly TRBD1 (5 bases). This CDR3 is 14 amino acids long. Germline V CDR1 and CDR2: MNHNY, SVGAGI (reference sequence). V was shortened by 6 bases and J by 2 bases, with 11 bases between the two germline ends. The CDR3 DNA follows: TGTGCCAGCAGCTCTCAAGGGGGCAATCAGCCCCAGCATTTT. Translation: CASSSQGGNQPQHF.

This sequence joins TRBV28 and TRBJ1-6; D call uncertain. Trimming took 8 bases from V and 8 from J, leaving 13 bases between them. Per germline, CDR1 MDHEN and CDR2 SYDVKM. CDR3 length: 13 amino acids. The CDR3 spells CASYLRRDSPLHF. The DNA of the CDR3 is TGTGCCAGCTACCTCCGCCGGGATTCACCCCTCCACTTT.

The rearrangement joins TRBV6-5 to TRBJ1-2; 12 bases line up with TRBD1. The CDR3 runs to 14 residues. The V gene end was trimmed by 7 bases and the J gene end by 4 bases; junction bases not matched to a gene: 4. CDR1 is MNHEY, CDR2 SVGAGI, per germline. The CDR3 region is CASTKGQGAYGYTF. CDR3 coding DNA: TGTGCCAGCACTAAGGGACAGGGGGCCTATGGCTACACCTTC.

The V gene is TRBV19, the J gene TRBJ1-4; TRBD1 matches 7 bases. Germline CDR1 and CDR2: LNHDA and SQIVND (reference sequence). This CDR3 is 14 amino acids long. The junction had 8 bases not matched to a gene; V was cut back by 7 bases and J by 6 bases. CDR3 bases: TGTGCCAGTACTAGAGGGACAGTGGATGAAAAACTGTTTTTT. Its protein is CASTRGTVDEKLFF.

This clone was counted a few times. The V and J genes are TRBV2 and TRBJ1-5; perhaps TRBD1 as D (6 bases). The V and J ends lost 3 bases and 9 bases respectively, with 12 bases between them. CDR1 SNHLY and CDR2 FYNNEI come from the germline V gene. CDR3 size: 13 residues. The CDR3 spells CASSEDSTRPQHF. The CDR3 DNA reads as TGTGCCAGCAGTGAGGACAGTACTAGGCCCCAGCATTTT.